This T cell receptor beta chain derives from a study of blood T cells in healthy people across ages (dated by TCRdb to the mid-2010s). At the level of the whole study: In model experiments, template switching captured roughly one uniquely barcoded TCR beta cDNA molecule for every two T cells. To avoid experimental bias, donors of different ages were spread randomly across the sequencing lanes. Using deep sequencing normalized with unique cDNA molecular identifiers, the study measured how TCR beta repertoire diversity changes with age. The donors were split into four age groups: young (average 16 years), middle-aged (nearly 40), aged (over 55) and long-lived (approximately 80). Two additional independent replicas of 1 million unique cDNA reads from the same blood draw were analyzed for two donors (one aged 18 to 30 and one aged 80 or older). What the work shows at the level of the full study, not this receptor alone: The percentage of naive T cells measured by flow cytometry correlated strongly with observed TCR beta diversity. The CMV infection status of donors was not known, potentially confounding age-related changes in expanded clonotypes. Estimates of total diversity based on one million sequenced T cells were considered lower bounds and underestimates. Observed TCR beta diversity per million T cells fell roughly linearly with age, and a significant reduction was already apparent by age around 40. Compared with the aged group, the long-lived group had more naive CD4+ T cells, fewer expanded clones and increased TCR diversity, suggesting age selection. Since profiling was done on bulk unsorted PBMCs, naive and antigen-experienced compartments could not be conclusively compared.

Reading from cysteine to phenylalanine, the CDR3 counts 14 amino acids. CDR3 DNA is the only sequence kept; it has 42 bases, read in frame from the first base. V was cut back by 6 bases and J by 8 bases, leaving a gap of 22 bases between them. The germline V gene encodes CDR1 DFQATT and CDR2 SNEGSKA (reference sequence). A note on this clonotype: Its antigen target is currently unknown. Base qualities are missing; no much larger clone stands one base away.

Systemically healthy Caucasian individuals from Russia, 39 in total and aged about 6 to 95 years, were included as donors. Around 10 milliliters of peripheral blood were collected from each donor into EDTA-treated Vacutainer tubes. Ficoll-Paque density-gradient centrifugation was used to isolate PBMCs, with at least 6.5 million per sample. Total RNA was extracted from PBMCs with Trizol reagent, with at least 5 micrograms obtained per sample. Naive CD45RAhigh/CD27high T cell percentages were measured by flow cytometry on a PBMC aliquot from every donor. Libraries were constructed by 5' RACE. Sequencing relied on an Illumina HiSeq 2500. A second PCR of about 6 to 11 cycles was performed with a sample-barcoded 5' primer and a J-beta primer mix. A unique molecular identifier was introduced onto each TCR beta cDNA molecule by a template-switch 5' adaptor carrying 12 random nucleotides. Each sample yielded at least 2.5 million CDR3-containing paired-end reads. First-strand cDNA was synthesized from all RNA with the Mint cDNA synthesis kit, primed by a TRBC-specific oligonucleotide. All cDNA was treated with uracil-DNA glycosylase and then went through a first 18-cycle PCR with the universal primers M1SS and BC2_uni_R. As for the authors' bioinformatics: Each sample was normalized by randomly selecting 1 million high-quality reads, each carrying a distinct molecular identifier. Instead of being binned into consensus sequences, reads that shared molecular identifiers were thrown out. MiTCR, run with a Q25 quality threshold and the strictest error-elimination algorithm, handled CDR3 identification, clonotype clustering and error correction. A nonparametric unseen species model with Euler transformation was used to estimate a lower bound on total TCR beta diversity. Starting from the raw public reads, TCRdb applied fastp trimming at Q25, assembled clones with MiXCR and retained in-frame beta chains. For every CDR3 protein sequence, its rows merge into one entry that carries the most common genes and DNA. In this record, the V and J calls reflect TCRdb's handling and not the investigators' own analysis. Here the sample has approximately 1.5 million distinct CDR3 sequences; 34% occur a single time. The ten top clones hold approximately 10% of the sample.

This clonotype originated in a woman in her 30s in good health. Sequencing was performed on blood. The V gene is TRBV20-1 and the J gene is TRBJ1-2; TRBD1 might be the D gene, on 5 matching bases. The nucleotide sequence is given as TGCAGTGCGCCGCTTACTGGGACCCTAGAGGGCTACACCTTC. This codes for CSAPLTGTLEGYTF.